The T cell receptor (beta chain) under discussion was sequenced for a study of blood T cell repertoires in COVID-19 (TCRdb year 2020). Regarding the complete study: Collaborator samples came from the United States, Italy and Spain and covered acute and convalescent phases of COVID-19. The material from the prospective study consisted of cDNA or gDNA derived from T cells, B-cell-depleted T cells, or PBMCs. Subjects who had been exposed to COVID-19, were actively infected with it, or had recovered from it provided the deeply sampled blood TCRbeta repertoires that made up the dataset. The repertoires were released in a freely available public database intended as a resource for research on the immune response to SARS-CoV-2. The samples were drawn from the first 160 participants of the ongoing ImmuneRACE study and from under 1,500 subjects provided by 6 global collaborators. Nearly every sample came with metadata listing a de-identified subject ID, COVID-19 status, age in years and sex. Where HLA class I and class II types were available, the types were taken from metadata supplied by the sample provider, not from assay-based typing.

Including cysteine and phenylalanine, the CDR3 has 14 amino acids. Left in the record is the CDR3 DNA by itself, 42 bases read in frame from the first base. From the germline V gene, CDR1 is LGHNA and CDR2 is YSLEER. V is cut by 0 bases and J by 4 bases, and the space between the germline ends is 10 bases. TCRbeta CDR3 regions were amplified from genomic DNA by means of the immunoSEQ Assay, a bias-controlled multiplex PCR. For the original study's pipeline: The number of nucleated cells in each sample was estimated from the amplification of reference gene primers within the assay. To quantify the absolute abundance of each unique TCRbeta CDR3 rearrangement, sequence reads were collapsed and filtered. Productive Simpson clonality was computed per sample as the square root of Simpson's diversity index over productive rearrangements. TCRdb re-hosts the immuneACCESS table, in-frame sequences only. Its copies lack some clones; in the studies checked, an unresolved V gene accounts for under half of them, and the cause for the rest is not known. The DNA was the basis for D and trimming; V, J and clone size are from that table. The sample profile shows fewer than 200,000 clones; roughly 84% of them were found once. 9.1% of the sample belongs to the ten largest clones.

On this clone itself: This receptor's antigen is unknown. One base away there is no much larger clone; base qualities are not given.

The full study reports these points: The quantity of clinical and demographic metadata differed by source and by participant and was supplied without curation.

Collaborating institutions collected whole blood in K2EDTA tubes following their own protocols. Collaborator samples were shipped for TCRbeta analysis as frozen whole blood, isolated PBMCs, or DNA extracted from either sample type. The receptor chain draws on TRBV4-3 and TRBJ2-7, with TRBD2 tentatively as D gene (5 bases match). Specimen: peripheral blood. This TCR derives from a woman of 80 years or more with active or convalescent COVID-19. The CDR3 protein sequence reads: CASSQEEGKYEQYF. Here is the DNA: TGCGCCAGCAGCCAAGAAGAGGGAAAATACGAGCAGTACTTC.